These T cell receptor beta chains were read from a single sample in a study of blood T cell repertoires in COVID-19. Measured with immunoSEQ multiplex PCR; TCRdb has only the in-frame clones, and not every one. The table lists approximately 350,000 clones, around 91% of them singletons. The specimen was peripheral blood. These receptors all come from a woman aged 18-29 years who had recovered from COVID-19. CDR3s include the opening cysteine and the closing phenylalanine or tryptophan. The D gene is left open where the match is weak. For some rows the clone size is stated as once, few or many, or as a class when expanded; others skip it.

j_call,v_call,d_call,clone_size,cdr3_nt,cdr3_aa
TRBJ2-2,TRBV5-4,TRBD2,NA,TGTGCCAGCAGCCCAGAGGGACTAGCTGGCACCGGGGAGCTGTTTTTT,CASSPEGLAGTGELFF
TRBJ1-2,TRBV9,NA,once,TGTGCCAGCAGCGCTTCAGGGGCCTCGGGCTACACCTTC,CASSASGASGYTF
TRBJ1-3,TRBV25-1,NA,NA,TGTGCCAGCAGTGGACTTGACTCTGGAAACACCATATATTTT,CASSGLDSGNTIYF
TRBJ1-5,TRBV7-9,NA,NA,TGTGCCAGCAGCTTAGTTTCAGGGAAGCCCCAGCATTTT,CASSLVSGKPQHF
TRBJ1-1,TRBV29-1,TRBD1,NA,TGCAGCGTTGGGACAGGGGTGAACACTGAAGCTTTCTTT,CSVGTGVNTEAFF
TRBJ2-2,TRBV21-1,NA,NA,TGTGCCAGCAGCAAAGGGTGGCAGGGGGCGTACGGGGAGCTGTTTTTT,CASSKGWQGAYGELFF
TRBJ2-1,TRBV5-6,NA,NA,TGTGCCAGCAGCAGGAGCAATGAGCAGTTCTTC,CASSRSNEQFF
TRBJ2-5,TRBV5-4,TRBD2,NA,TGTGCCAGCAGCTTGGGAGGAGCGGGAGGGCGGGAGACCCAGTACTTC,CASSLGGAGGRETQYF
TRBJ1-1,TRBV7-2,TRBD1,NA,TGTGCCAGCAGCCCAGCAGGGGGCATTGAAGCTTTCTTT,CASSPAGGIEAFF
TRBJ2-2,TRBV27,TRBD2,NA,TGTGCCAGCAGACCCGAGCTAGCGGGAGGTGCCGGGGAGCTGTTTTTT,CASRPELAGGAGELFF
TRBJ2-1,TRBV5-6,NA,NA,TGTGCCAGCAGACAGGGAAACTACAATGAGCAGTTCTTC,CASRQGNYNEQFF
TRBJ1-1,TRBV19,TRBD1,NA,TGTGCCAGTAGTATAGGACAGGGGAACACTGAAGCTTTCTTT,CASSIGQGNTEAFF
TRBJ1-5,TRBV5-6,TRBD1,NA,TGTGCCAGCAGCGCGGGGCCGGGACAGGGGAATCAGCCCCAGCATTTT,CASSAGPGQGNQPQHF
TRBJ2-2,TRBV14,TRBD1,NA,TGTGCCAGCAGCCAGGTACAGGGGTTCTACGGCGGGGAGCTGTTTTTT,CASSQVQGFYGGELFF
TRBJ1-4,TRBV7-2,TRBD1,few,TGTGCCAGCAGCTTAAGGGCAGGGGGCGAAAAACTGTTTTTT,CASSLRAGGEKLFF
TRBJ1-2,TRBV12-5,NA,NA,TGTGCTAGTGGTACAGGGTACGGCTACACCTTC,CASGTGYGYTF
TRBJ1-2,TRBV5-8,NA,NA,TGTGCCAGCAGCCCCGATGGAGGGATAACCTATGGCTACACCTTC,CASSPDGGITYGYTF
TRBJ2-1,TRBV30,TRBD2,NA,TGTGCCTGGAGTGGGCTAGCGGGAAAGGAGCAGTTCTTC,CAWSGLAGKEQFF
TRBJ2-3,TRBV9,NA,NA,TGTGCCAGCAACTCCGAAGGGGTTCGGGATACGCAGTATTTT,CASNSEGVRDTQYF
TRBJ1-5,TRBV19,NA,NA,TGTGCCACTCTGGGGAGGTGGAATCAGCCCCAGCATTTT,CATLGRWNQPQHF
TRBJ1-1,TRBV9,NA,NA,TGTGCCAGCAGCGAGGGAGGTGAGACTGAAGCTTTCTTT,CASSEGGETEAFF
TRBJ1-2,TRBV18,TRBD1,NA,TGTGCCAGCTCACGGGAGGACAGGACCAGAGGCTACACCTTC,CASSREDRTRGYTF
TRBJ1-5,TRBV19,TRBD1,NA,TGTGCCAGTAGTATAAACAGGGGCGTGGGCAATCAGCCCCAGCATTTT,CASSINRGVGNQPQHF
TRBJ2-2,TRBV9,TRBD1,once,TGTGCCAGCAGCGCAATTCCGGGACAGGGAGGGAACACCGGGGAGCTGTTTTTT,CASSAIPGQGGNTGELFF
TRBJ2-1,TRBV3-1/TRBV3-2,TRBD2,NA,TGTGCCAGCAGCCAAGAACTAGCGGGAGCCCATGAGCAGTTCTTC,CASSQELAGAHEQFF
TRBJ1-1,TRBV7-2,NA,NA,TGTGCCACGAAAGCACGGGAGAGTTACATGAACACTGAAGCTTTCTTT,CATKARESYMNTEAFF
TRBJ1-6,TRBV29-1,TRBD1,few,TGCAGCGTTTCTGAGACAGGGGGTAGCTTATCACCCCTCCACTTT,CSVSETGGSLSPLHF
TRBJ2-2,TRBV5-1,NA,NA,TGCGCCAGCAGCTGGGGCTTAGAGAACACCGGGGAGCTGTTTTTT,CASSWGLENTGELFF
TRBJ2-3,TRBV9,TRBD2,NA,TGTGCCAGCAGTGAAGAACTAGCGGCGTTGGGGAATACGCAGTATTTT,CASSEELAALGNTQYF
TRBJ2-3,TRBV9,NA,NA,TGTGCCAGCAGCGTCAGAGGAAGAAGCACAGATACGCAGTATTTT,CASSVRGRSTDTQYF
TRBJ2-1,TRBV7-2,TRBD2,NA,TGTGCCAGCAGCTTTCGCATGGCGGCGGGGGTACTTGATGAGCAGTTCTTC,CASSFRMAAGVLDEQFF
TRBJ2-1,TRBV6-5,NA,once,TGTGCCAGCCGGGGAACAGTCCAGACTGAGCAGTTCTTC,CASRGTVQTEQFF
TRBJ2-5,TRBV13,NA,NA,TGTGCCAGCAGCCTTCGACAGGGAGGCTCTGAGACCCAGTACTTC,CASSLRQGGSETQYF
TRBJ1-2,TRBV11-3,NA,NA,TGTGCCAGCGCCTTAGATACAGGTACCGGATATGGCTACACCTTC,CASALDTGTGYGYTF
TRBJ1-4,TRBV12-5,NA,NA,TGTGCTAGTGGTTTGGTGGGAAGGGGTAATGAAAAACTGTTTTTT,CASGLVGRGNEKLFF
TRBJ1-4,TRBV29-1,TRBD1,once,TGCAGCGTTTCCGGACAGGGGCTTGCAACTAATGAAAAACTGTTTTTT,CSVSGQGLATNEKLFF
TRBJ2-1,TRBV7-6,TRBD1,NA,TGTGCCAGCAGCTTAGCTCAGGGGGCAGCTGACAATGAGCAGTTCTTC,CASSLAQGAADNEQFF
TRBJ1-4,TRBV6-6,TRBD1,NA,TGTGCCAGCAGTTACAGGGGGCCGGCTGAAAAACTGTTTTTT,CASSYRGPAEKLFF
TRBJ2-5,TRBV6-2/TRBV6-3,TRBD2,NA,TGTGCCAGCAGTCCAAGCGGGAGCGAGACCCAGTACTTC,CASSPSGSETQYF
TRBJ2-1,TRBV4-3,TRBD2,once,TGCGCCAGCAGCTCCCCGGGACTAGCGGGATTAGATGAGCAGTTCTTC,CASSSPGLAGLDEQFF
TRBJ2-1,TRBV5-1,NA,NA,TGCGCCAGCAGCCCGGACTCTTTGGAGCAGTTCTTC,CASSPDSLEQFF
TRBJ2-2,TRBV28,NA,NA,TGTGCCAGCCGAGAGCCGAACACCGGGGAGCTGTTTTTT,CASREPNTGELFF
TRBJ1-2,TRBV4-3,NA,NA,TGCGCCAGCAGCCAAGATCTTCCAGGGTGGGCCTCTAACTATGGCTACACCTTC,CASSQDLPGWASNYGYTF
TRBJ2-1,TRBV9,TRBD2,NA,TGTGCCAGCAGCGCCATGGAGGGACTAGCCGGCGATGAGCAGTTCTTC,CASSAMEGLAGDEQFF
TRBJ2-2,TRBV29-1,TRBD2,once,TGCAGCGTTGATGGGTGGGAGGGCCAGGGTACCGGGGAGCTGTTTTTT,CSVDGWEGQGTGELFF
TRBJ2-1,TRBV28,NA,few,TGTGCCAGCAGCGGGAGAGCCTACAATGAGCAGTTCTTC,CASSGRAYNEQFF
TRBJ2-3,TRBV11-3,TRBD2,NA,TGTGCCAGCAGCCCGAGACTAGCGGGAAGCACAGATACGCAGTATTTT,CASSPRLAGSTDTQYF
TRBJ1-4,TRBV12-5,TRBD1,NA,TGTGCTAGTGGTCTAGGCCGGGACAGGGTTAATGAAAAACTGTTTTTT,CASGLGRDRVNEKLFF
TRBJ2-1,TRBV11-3,TRBD1,NA,TGTGCCAGCAGCTCCGACAGGGGGACGTACAATGAGCAGTTCTTC,CASSSDRGTYNEQFF
TRBJ1-1,TRBV6-5,TRBD1,NA,TGTGCCAGCAGTTATTGGACAGGGGGATTAGGTACTGAAGCTTTCTTT,CASSYWTGGLGTEAFF
TRBJ1-1,TRBV7-9,TRBD1,NA,TGTGCCAGCATGGCGGTTGGACAGGGGAGCACTGAAGCTTTCTTT,CASMAVGQGSTEAFF
TRBJ1-5,TRBV2,TRBD1,NA,TGTGCCAGCAACCCGGACAGGAATCAGCCCCAGCATTTT,CASNPDRNQPQHF